The T cell receptor (beta chain) described here comes from a study of beta chain features in type 1 diabetes. Study-wide context: Roughly 110,000,000 sorted cells were examined across all samples. Study-wide findings and caveats: Significant though moderate, a shortening of TCRB CDR3s appeared in all four CD4+ subsets of Type 1 diabetes patients.

CDR1 is LNHDA, CDR2 SQIVND, per germline (reference sequence). V lost 2 bases and J lost 2; bases outside the gene matches: 11. CDR3 length equals 18 residues. This clone was counted only a few times. The antigen remains undetermined. All of the isolated RNA was reverse transcribed, so expressed TCRB transcripts were sequenced. TCRdb's copy holds only in-frame clones and misses some; the assay was immunoSEQ multiplex PCR. The sample records roughly 100,000 clones, over 25% being singletons. The chain is built from TRBV19 and TRBJ1-5; 8 nucleotides agree with TRBD1. The sequence was collected from a woman aged 18-30 years with type 1 diabetes. Sequencing was carried out using central memory CD4+ T cells from blood. This CDR3 reads CASSIPLRGPIGNQPQHF. The CDR3 DNA reads TGTGCCAGTAGTATACCTCTCAGGGGGCCGATAGGCAATCAGCCCCAGCATTTT. Looking up the rest from reference TRBV19 and TRBJ1-5 gives the full variable domain: DGGITQSPKYLFRKEGQNVTLSCEQNLNHDAMYWYRQDPGQGLRLIYYSQIVNDFQKGDIAEGYSVSREKKESFPLTVTSAQKNPTAFYLCASSIPLRGPIGNQPQHFGDGTRLSIL.